This T cell receptor (beta chain) was recorded in a study of CD8+CD57+ T cells in acquired aplastic anemia. Looking at the study overall: Roughly 3.2 ug was the average amount of DNA from sorted CD4+ and CD8+ cells. Healthy donor sequencing depth: 10 million to 10.8 million CD4+, roughly 11 million CD8+ reads.

TCR beta VDJ and CDR3 profiles were obtained from a genomic DNA template. TCRdb recomputed calls from the reads with MiXCR, one row per CDR3 protein. Among about 420,000 distinct CDR3 sequences listed, about two thirds were seen once. This clonotype came up many times. Its antigen is undetermined. Findings and limits, study-wide: Between the patient and control groups, CD8+ Simpson's diversity did not differ significantly. A set of approximately 30 CD8+ CDR3 sequences was shared between patients and controls, and these sequences appeared highly expressed in patients.

The CDR3 consists of 14 residues. Deletions cut 2 bases from V and 0 bases from J, with 6 bases between. Germline V gene data show CDR1 as SNHLY and CDR2 as FYNNEI. The rearrangement uses TRBV2 and TRBJ2-3; D gene uncertain. Material for sequencing was sorted CD4+, CD8+, or CD8+CD57+ T cells (not recorded which) from PBMCs. This clonotype was obtained from a human donor in good health, serving as a control. CDR3 nucleotide sequence: TGTGCCAGCAGTGAAAGTTCTAGCACAGATACGCAGTATTTT. The encoded protein is CASSESSSTDTQYF. Full variable domain (outside the CDR3, taken from reference TRBV2 and TRBJ2-3): EPEVTQTPSHQVTQMGQEVILRCVPISNHLYFYWYRQILGQKVEFLVSFYNNEISEKSEIFDDQFSVERPDGSNFTLKIRSTKLEDSAMYFCASSESSSTDTQYFGPGTRLTVL.